This T cell receptor (beta chain) was profiled in a study of early T cells in non-severe SARS-CoV-2 infection. At the level of the study: Chains stayed unpaired after sequencing of bulk RNA from unsorted whole blood.

Individual cDNA molecules each received unique molecular identifiers attached to them. TCRdb re-called the 5' RACE reads through MiXCR, storing one row per CDR3 protein. The sample comprises 40,000 or so distinct CDR3 sequences, roughly 12% of which are singletons, and around a fifth rests with the top ten. Whole-study results and caveats: The VDJdb matching leaned toward anti-spike CD8 responses and overlooked private and CD4 specificities.

The CDR3 length is 17 residues. CDR1 is MNHEY and CDR2 is SMNVEV in the germline V gene (reference sequence). Trimming took 0 bases from V and 4 from J, leaving 18 bases between them. There are many counts of this clonotype. Its antigen is currently unknown. This TCR derives from an adult who was a healthcare worker with PCR-confirmed SARS-CoV-2 infection or an uninfected control (not recorded which). The sequencing sample was made of whole blood. The chain joins TRBV27 to TRBJ1-2; D gene ambiguous. CDR3: CASSLSSPASAFYGYTF. The CDR3 DNA is TGTGCCAGCAGTTTATCATCCCCCGCCTCTGCCTTCTATGGCTACACCTTC.